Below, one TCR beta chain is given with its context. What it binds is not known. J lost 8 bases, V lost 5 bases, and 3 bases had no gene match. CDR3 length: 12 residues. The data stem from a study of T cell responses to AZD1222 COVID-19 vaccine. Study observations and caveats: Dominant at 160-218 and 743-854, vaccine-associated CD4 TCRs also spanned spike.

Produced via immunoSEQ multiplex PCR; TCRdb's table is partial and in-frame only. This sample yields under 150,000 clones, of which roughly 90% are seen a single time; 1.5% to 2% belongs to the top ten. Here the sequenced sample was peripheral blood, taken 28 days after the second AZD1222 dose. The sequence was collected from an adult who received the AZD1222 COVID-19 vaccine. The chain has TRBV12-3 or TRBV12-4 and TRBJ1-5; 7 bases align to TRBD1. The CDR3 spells CASSQGGKPQHF. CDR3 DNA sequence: TGTGCCAGCAGTCAGGGGGGTAAGCCCCAGCATTTT.